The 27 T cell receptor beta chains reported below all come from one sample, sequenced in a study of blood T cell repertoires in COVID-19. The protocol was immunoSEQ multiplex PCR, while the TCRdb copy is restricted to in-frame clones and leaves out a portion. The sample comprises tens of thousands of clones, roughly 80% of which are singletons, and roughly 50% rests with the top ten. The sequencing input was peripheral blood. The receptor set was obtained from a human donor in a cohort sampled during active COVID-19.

CDR3 sequence: CASSLASSGIGMRQFF. Here the CDR3 DNA reads TGTGCCAGCAGCTTAGCGTCTAGCGGGATAGGAATGAGACAGTTCTTC. The chain links TRBV7-3 to TRBJ2-1; 9 bases align to TRBD2. Losses at the gene ends were 2 bases for V and 13 bases for J; bases not matched to a gene: 15. Germline V gene data show CDR1 as SGHTA and CDR2 as FQGTGA. This CDR3 contains 16 residues.

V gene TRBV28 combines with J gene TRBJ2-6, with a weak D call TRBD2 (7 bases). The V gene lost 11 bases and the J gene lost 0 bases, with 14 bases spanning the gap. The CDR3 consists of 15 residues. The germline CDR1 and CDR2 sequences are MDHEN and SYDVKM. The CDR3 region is CAGGDTSSGANVLTF. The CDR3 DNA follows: TGTGCCGGGGGGGACACCTCCTCTGGGGCCAACGTCCTGACTTTC.

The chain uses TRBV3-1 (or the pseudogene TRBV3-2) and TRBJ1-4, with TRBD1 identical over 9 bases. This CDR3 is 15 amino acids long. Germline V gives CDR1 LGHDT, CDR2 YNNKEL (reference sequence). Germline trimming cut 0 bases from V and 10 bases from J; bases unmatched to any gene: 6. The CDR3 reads CASSQDLTDRGKLFF. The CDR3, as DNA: TGTGCCAGCAGCCAAGACCTCACGGACAGGGGAAAACTGTTTTTT.

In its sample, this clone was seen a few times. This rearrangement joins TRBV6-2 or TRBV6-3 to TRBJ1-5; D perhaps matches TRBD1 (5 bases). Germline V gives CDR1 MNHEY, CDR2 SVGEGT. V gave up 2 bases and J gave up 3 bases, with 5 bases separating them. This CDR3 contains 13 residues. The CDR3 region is CASSYGANQPQHF. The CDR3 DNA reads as TGTGCCAGCAGTTACGGGGCCAATCAGCCCCAGCATTTT.

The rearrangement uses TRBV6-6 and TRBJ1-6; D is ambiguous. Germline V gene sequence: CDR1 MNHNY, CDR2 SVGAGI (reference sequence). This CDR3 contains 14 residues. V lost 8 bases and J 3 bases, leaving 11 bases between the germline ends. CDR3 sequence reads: CASWSFIYNSPLHF. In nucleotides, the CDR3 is TGTGCCAGCTGGAGTTTTATCTATAATTCACCCCTCCACTTT.

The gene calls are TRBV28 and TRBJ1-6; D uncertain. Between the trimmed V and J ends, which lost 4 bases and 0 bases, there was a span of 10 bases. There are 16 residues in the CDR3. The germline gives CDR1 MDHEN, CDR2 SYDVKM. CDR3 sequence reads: CASSWASSSYNSPLHF. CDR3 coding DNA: TGTGCCAGCAGTTGGGCCAGTAGCTCCTATAATTCACCCCTCCACTTT.

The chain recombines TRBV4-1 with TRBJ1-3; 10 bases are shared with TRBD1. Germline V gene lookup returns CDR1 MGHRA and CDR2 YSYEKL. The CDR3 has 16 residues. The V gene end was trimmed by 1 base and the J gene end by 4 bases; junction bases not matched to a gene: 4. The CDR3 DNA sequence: TGCGCCAGCAGCCAAGGACAGGGGGCGCCCGGAAACACCATATATTTT. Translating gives CASSQGQGAPGNTIYF.

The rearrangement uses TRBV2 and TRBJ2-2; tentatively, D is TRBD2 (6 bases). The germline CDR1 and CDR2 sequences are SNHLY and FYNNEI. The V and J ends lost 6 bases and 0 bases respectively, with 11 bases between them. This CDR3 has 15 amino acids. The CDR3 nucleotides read TGTGCCAGCAGGGGAGCGGGCCCGAACACCGGGGAGCTGTTTTTT. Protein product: CASRGAGPNTGELFF.

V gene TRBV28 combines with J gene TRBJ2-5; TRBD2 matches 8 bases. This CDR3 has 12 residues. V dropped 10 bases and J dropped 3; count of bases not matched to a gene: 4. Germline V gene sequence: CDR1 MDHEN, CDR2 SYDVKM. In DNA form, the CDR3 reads TGTGCCACCTTAGCGGGAAAAGAGACCCAGTACTTC. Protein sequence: CATLAGKETQYF.

CDR3 region: CASRHIRGDNEQFF. The CDR3, as DNA: TGTGCCAGCCGTCACATCCGCGGAGACAATGAGCAGTTCTTC. The rearrangement links TRBV18 to TRBJ2-1, with no clear D. This CDR3 comprises 14 residues. CDR1 and CDR2 (germline): KGHSH, LQKENI. Trimming stripped 8 bases from V and 5 bases from J, with 16 bases between.

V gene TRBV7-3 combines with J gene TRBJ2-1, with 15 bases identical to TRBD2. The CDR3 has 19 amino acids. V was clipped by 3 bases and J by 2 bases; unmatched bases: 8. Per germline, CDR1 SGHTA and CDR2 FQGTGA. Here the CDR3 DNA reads TGTGCCAGCAGCTTTGTCCCGGGACTAGCGGGAGGCCCCTACAATGAGCAGTTCTTC. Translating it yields CASSFVPGLAGGPYNEQFF.

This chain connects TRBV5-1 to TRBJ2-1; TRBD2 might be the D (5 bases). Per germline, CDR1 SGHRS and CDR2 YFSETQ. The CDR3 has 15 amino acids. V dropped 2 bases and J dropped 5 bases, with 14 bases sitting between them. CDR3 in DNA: TGCGCCAGCAGCTTACACCCGGGGTCTAACAATGAGCAGTTCTTC. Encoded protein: CASSLHPGSNNEQFF.

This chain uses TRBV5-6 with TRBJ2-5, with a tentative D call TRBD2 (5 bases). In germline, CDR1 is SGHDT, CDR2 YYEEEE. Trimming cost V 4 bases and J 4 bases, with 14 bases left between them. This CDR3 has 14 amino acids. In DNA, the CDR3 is TGTGCCAGCAGCCCGATCGGGGTGGGAGAGACCCAGTACTTC. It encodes CASSPIGVGETQYF. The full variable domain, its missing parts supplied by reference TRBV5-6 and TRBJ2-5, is DAGVTQSPTHLIKTRGQQVTLRCSPKSGHDTVSWYQQALGQGPQFIFQYYEEEERQRGNFPDRFSGHQFPNYSSELNVNALLLGDSALYLCASSPIGVGETQYFGPGTRLLVL.

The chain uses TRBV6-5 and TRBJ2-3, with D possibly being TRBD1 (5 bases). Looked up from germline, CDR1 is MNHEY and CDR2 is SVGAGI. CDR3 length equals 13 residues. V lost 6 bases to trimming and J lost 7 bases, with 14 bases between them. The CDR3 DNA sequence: TGTGCCAGCAGCATTAAAAGGGGTTATACGCAGTATTTT. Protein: CASSIKRGYTQYF.

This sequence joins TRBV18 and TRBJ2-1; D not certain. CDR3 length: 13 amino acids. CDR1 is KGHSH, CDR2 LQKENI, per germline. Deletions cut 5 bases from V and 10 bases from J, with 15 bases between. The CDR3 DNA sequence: TGTGCCAGCTCAAGAGCACCCTCAATGGAGCAGTTCTTC. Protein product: CASSRAPSMEQFF.

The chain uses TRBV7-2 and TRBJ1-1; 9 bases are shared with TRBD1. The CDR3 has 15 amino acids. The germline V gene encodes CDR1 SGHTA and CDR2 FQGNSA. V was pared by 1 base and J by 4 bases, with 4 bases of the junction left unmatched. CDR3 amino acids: CASSLDGTGITEAFF. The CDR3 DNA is TGTGCCAGCAGCTTAGATGGGACAGGGATCACTGAAGCTTTCTTT.

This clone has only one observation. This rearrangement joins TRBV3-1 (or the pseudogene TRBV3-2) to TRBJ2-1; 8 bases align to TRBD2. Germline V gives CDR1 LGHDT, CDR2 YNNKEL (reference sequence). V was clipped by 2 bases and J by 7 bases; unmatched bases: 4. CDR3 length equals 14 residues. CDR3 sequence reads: CASSQSGRYNEQFF. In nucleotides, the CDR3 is TGTGCCAGCAGCCAAAGCGGGAGATATAATGAGCAGTTCTTC.

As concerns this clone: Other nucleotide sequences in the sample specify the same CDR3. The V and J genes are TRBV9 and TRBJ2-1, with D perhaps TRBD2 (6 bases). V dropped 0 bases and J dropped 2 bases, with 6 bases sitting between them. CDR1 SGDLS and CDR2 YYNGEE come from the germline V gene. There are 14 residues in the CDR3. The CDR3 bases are TGTGCCAGCAGCGTAGGACTAGCCTACAATGAGCAGTTCTTC. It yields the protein CASSVGLAYNEQFF.

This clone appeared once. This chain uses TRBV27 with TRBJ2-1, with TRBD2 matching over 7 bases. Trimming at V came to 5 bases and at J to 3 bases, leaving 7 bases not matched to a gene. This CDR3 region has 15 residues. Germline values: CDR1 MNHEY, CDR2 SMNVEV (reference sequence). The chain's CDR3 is CASSPGLSDYNEQFF. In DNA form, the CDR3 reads TGTGCCAGCAGTCCGGGACTATCAGACTACAATGAGCAGTTCTTC.

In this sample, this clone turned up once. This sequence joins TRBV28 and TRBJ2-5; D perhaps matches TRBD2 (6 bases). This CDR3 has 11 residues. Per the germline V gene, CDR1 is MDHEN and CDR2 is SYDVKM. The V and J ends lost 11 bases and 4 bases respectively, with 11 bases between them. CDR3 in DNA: TGTGCCGCGGGACGGTTAGAGACCCAGTACTTC. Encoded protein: CAAGRLETQYF.

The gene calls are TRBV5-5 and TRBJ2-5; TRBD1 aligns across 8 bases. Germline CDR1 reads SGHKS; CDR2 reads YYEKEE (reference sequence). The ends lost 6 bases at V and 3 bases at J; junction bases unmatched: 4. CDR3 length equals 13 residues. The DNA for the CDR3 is TGTGCCAGCACCCGGGACAGGAAAGAGACCCAGTACTTC. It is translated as CASTRDRKETQYF. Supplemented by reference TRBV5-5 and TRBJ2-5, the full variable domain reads DAGVTQSPTHLIKTRGQQVTLRCSPISGHKSVSWYQQVLGQGPQFIFQYYEKEERGRGNFPDRFSARQFPNYSSELNVNALLLGDSALYLCASTRDRKETQYFGPGTRLLVL.

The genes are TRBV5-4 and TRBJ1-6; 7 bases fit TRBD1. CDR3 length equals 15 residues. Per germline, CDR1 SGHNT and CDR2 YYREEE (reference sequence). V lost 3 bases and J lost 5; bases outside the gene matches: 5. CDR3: CASSSGQLHNSPLHF. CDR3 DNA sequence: TGTGCCAGCAGCTCGGGACAGCTACATAATTCACCCCTCCACTTT.

The CDR3 region is CATRTSGHNEQFF. The CDR3 DNA reads as TGCGCCACACGGACTAGCGGCCACAATGAGCAGTTCTTC. V usage is TRBV5-1 and J usage is TRBJ2-1; 10 bases map to TRBD2. In germline, CDR1 is SGHRS, CDR2 YFSETQ. This CDR3 comprises 13 residues. Trimming removed 9 bases from V and 5 bases from J; junction bases left unmatched: 5.

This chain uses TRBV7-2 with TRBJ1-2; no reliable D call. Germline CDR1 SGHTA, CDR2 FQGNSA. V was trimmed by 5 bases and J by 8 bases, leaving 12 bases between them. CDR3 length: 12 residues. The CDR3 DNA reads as TGTGCCAGCAGCCAACGAAGCTCGGGCTACACCTTC. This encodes CASSQRSSGYTF.

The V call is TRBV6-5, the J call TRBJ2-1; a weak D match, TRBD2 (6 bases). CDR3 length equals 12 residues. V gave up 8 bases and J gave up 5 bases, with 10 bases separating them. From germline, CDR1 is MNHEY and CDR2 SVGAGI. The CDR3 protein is CASGGMNNEQFF. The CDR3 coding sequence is TGTGCCAGCGGGGGGATGAACAATGAGCAGTTCTTC.

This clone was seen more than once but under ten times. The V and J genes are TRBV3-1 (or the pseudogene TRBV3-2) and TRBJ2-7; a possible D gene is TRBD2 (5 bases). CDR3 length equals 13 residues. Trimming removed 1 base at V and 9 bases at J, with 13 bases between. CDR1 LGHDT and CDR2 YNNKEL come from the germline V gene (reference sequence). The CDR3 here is CASSQVSGEGQYF. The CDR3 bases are TGTGCCAGCAGCCAAGTGTCTGGTGAGGGGCAGTACTTC.

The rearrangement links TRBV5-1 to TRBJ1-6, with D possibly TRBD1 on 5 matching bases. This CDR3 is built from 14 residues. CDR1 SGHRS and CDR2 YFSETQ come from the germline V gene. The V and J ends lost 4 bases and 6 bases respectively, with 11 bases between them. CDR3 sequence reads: CASSQTASNSPLHF. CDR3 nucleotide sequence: TGCGCCAGCAGCCAGACAGCCTCTAATTCACCCCTCCACTTT.